One and the same sample provided the 22 T cell receptor beta chains below, sequenced in a study of regulatory T cells in long-lasting Graves disease. Time point meaning: newly diagnosed GD, antithyroid drugs for less than 3 months. Isolated PBMC RNA provided the starting material for the TCR library. Both iRepertoire HTBI primers and Arm-PCR of CDR3 regions were used to build the TCR beta libraries. Each CDR3 protein gets one entry after TCRdb re-called the multiplex PCR reads with MiXCR. The repertoire has approximately 490,000 distinct CDR3 sequences, 15% to 20% of them found once; the top ten carry more than 9%. This sample also belongs to another study, concerning T cells in Graves' hyperthyroidism and ophthalmopathy.

Sequenced here: peripheral blood mononuclear cells (PBMCs), sampled at new diagnosis, from a patient treated with antithyroid drugs. Source of these receptors: a man aged 40-55 years with Graves disease.

This clonotype appeared many times. The CDR3 region is CAGNRREGTGELFF. Written as DNA, the CDR3 is TGTGCCGGCAATAGGCGGGAGGGCACCGGGGAGCTGTTTTTT. This sequence joins TRBV30 and TRBJ2-2, with 9 bases that match TRBD2. This CDR3 spans 14 amino acids. The junction had 8 bases not matched to a gene; V was cut back by 8 bases and J by 4 bases. CDR1 is GTSNPN and CDR2 is SVGIG in the germline V gene (reference sequence).

This clonotype was picked up a small number of times. The V call is TRBV5-1, the J call TRBJ2-1; TRBD2 matches 7 bases. V trimming: 5 bases; J trimming: 0 bases; junction bases outside the gene matches: 5. The CDR3 consists of 15 residues. Germline V gene lookup returns CDR1 SGHRS and CDR2 YFSETQ. The CDR3 spells CASRLSGLSYNEQFF. CDR3 DNA sequence: TGCGCCAGCAGGCTTAGCGGGCTCTCCTACAATGAGCAGTTCTTC.

This clonotype was observed a handful of times. CDR3 region: CAITSDSNQPQHF. CDR3 nucleotide sequence: TGTGCCATCACTTCGGACAGCAATCAGCCCCAGCATTTT. The V and J genes are TRBV10-3 and TRBJ1-5; no definite D call. CDR1 is ENHRY, CDR2 SYGVKD, per germline. The V end lost 7 bases, the J end lost 1 base, and 8 bases lay between the germline ends. This CDR3 contains 13 residues.

This clonotype was seen repeatedly, ten times or more. V gene TRBV24-1 combines with J gene TRBJ1-5, with a tentative D call TRBD1 (5 bases). CDR1 is KGHDR and CDR2 is SFDVKD in the germline V gene. The length of the CDR3 is 17 residues. Trimming took off 7 bases at V and 0 bases at J, with 18 bases between the two ends. The CDR3 here is CATSRARAAYSNQPQHF. For the CDR3, the DNA is TGTGCCACCAGCCGAGCCAGGGCCGCCTATAGCAATCAGCCCCAGCATTTT.

The chain links TRBV24-1 to TRBJ1-5; D not certain. The length of the CDR3 is 15 residues. V was clipped by 11 bases and J by 0 bases, with 16 bases between them. Germline CDR1 KGHDR, CDR2 SFDVKD. CDR3 coding DNA: TGTGCCAGCAGATCCGGGGTCTATAGCAATCAGCCCCAGCATTTT. This codes for CASRSGVYSNQPQHF.

This clonotype was counted many times. CDR3 amino acids: CSARDSLGYGYTF. The CDR3 DNA reads as TGCAGTGCTAGAGACAGTCTTGGCTATGGCTACACCTTC. The chain couples TRBV20-1 to TRBJ1-2; no definite D call. This CDR3 is 13 amino acids long. The germline gives CDR1 DFQATT, CDR2 SNEGSKA (reference sequence). V was cut by 0 bases and J by 4 bases, with 9 bases left in between.

This clonotype was found a few times. V usage is TRBV5-1 and J usage is TRBJ2-7, with TRBD2 identical over 8 bases. With 5 bases clipped from V and 9 bases from J, the junction kept 7 bases outside the gene matches. Germline CDR1 reads SGHRS; CDR2 reads YFSETQ. The CDR3 covers 12 residues. The CDR3, as DNA: TGCGCCAGCAGTGTTAGCGGGATGTTGCAGTACTTC. It codes for CASSVSGMLQYF.

As regards this clonotype: This may arise from a read error, as a much more abundant clone is one base away. The chain carries TRBV6-1 and TRBJ2-1, with TRBD1 identical over 7 bases. The length of the CDR3 is 14 residues. From germline, CDR1 is MNHNS and CDR2 SASEGT. V lost 9 bases to trimming and J lost 13 bases; unmatched junction nucleotides: 18. The CDR3 nucleotides read TGTGCCAGTCGGGACAGTGGGCTCGGTGGGACCCAGTTCTTC. Translating it yields CASRDSGLGGTQFF.

V and J are TRBV12-3 or TRBV12-4 and TRBJ1-1; D possibly corresponds to TRBD1 (5 bases). The CDR3 runs to 14 residues. Trimming stripped 2 bases from V and 1 base from J, with 8 bases between. The CDR3 loop reads CASSLLQENTEAFF. The CDR3 DNA reads TGTGCCAGCAGTTTATTACAGGAGAACACTGAAGCTTTCTTT.

Regarding this clonotype: A read error may account for a junction end that differs from germline. The chain employs TRBV7-7 and TRBJ2-3; 11 bases agree with TRBD2. The CDR3 is 15 residues long. From germline, CDR1 is SSHAT and CDR2 FNYEAQ (reference sequence). Here the CDR3 reads CASSHGTSGPDTQYF. In DNA form, the CDR3 reads TGTGCTAGCAGCCACGGGACTAGCGGTCCAGATACGCAGTATTTT.

There are many counts of this clonotype. J is TRBJ2-7 and V is TRBV27; no clear D gene. This CDR3 region has 14 residues. Per the germline V gene, CDR1 is MNHEY and CDR2 is SMNVEV (reference sequence). Trimming stripped 5 bases from V and 2 bases from J, with 13 bases between. The DNA of the CDR3 is TGTGCCAGCAGTCCCCTGGGCACTACCTACGAGCAGTACTTC. Encoded protein: CASSPLGTTYEQYF.

The V and J genes are TRBV5-6 and TRBJ2-1; D might be TRBD1 (5 bases). Germline assignment: CDR1 SGHDT and CDR2 YYEEEE. The CDR3 loop spans 16 amino acids. Trimming removed 2 bases at V and 12 bases at J, with 24 bases between. CDR3 amino acids: CASSFIRPTGEDGQFF. The CDR3 region has the DNA TGTGCCAGCAGCTTCATCCGGCCCACAGGTGAGGATGGGCAGTTCTTC.

A few counts support this clonotype. The chain is built from TRBV20-1 and TRBJ1-4, with D perhaps matching TRBD1 (5 bases). Trimming shortened V by 3 bases and J by 6 bases, and 8 bases separated the two germline ends. Germline lookup yields CDR1 DFQATT and CDR2 SNEGSKA (reference sequence). The CDR3 runs to 12 residues. Written as DNA, the CDR3 is TGCAGTGCTAGTGGCAGGGATGAAAAACTGTTTTTT. Protein: CSASGRDEKLFF.

This clonotype was observed at least ten times. In nucleotides, the CDR3 is TGCAGTGCTAGAGGGGAGGGTAAGAACACTGAAGCTTTCTTT. It is translated as CSARGEGKNTEAFF. V usage is TRBV20-1 and J usage is TRBJ1-1, with D unresolved. The CDR3 is 14 residues long. CDR1 and CDR2 from the germline V gene are DFQATT and SNEGSKA (reference sequence). Trimming removed 1 base from V and 1 base from J, with 10 bases in between.

The table lists this clonotype with many counts. The CDR3 nucleotides are TGTGCCAGCAGTTTGTCGGGACTGAACTACGAGCAGTACTTC. Translated, it gives CASSLSGLNYEQYF. The gene calls are TRBV12-3 or TRBV12-4 and TRBJ2-7, with D maybe TRBD2 (6 bases). Trimming pared 3 bases from V and 3 bases from J, leaving 12 bases between. The CDR3 extends over 14 amino acids.

The table lists this clonotype with a few counts. V and J are TRBV18 and TRBJ1-5; the D is unclear. In germline, CDR1 is KGHSH, CDR2 LQKENI. The CDR3 has 13 residues. V was cut by 2 bases and J by 7 bases, with 9 bases left in between. The DNA of the CDR3 is TGTGCCAGCTCACCAGGGTCAGACCAGCCCCAGCATTTT. This gives the protein CASSPGSDQPQHF.

The chain has TRBV12-3 or TRBV12-4 and TRBJ2-2; 8 bases fit TRBD2. This CDR3 contains 14 residues. The trim removed 3 bases at V and 7 bases at J, leaving 4 bases unmatched. The CDR3 here is CASSFVSGSGELFF. The CDR3 DNA reads TGTGCCAGCAGTTTCGTGAGCGGGAGCGGGGAGCTGTTTTTT.

Turning to this clonotype: A read error may explain this, as a much larger clone is one base away. The chain couples TRBV2 to TRBJ1-2, with 8 nucleotides matching TRBD1. V shed 7 bases and J 7 bases; nucleotides not matched to a gene: 5. The germline gives CDR1 SNHLY, CDR2 FYNNEI. The CDR3 runs 12 residues. The CDR3 DNA reads as TGTGCCAGCACGGGACAGGTCTGTGGCTACACCTTC. Protein product: CASTGQVCGYTF.

This clonotype was observed at least ten times. The chain combines TRBV13 with TRBJ2-1; D ambiguous. The CDR3 is 14 residues long. The germline V gene has CDR1 PRHDT and CDR2 FYEKMQ (reference sequence). V gave up 3 bases and J gave up 5 bases, with 11 bases separating them. DNA of the CDR3: TGTGCCAGCAGCTTTCCCCAGACGGACAATGAGCAGTTCTTC. The encoded protein is CASSFPQTDNEQFF.

This clonotype has ten or more counts. The junction shows a germline mismatch at one end, possibly a read error. The CDR3 reads CASSNTDTQYF. For the CDR3, the DNA is TGTGCCAGCAGTAACACAGATACGCAGTATTTT. This chain links TRBV5-1 with TRBJ2-3; D ambiguous. The CDR3 consists of 11 residues. Looked up from germline, CDR1 is SGHRS and CDR2 is YFSETQ.

This clonotype was seen a few times. It may be a read error: a sequence one base away is much more abundant. The chain recombines TRBV28 with TRBJ2-4; 9 bases map to TRBD2. The CDR3 has 19 amino acids. The germline CDR1 and CDR2 sequences are MDHEN and SYDVKM. DNA for the CDR3: TGTGCCGGCAGTTTAATGCGGGCTAGCGGGAATCTAGCCAAAAACATTCAGTACTTC. Translated, it gives CAGSLMRASGNLAKNIQYF.

This clonotype came up many times. The V and J genes are TRBV20-1 and TRBJ2-5; D perhaps matches TRBD2 (6 bases). The CDR3 totals 13 residues. The V and J ends lost 6 bases and 3 bases respectively, with 14 bases between them. Looked up from germline, CDR1 is DFQATT and CDR2 is SNEGSKA (reference sequence). The CDR3 is CSADSGSKETQYF. DNA of the CDR3: TGCAGTGCAGATAGCGGCTCAAAAGAGACCCAGTACTTC.